The sequence of this TCR beta chain was determined in a study of CD8 T cells in ankylosing spondylitis. This clonotype turned up a few times. The CDR3 loop spans 13 amino acids. Germline-derived CDR1 and CDR2 are WNHNN and SYGVQD (reference sequence). With 4 bases removed from V and 6 bases from J, the gap between germline ends came to 10 bases. MiXCR was run by TCRdb on the 5' RACE reads, yielding one entry per CDR3 protein. The data show 380,000 or so distinct CDR3 sequences, around 20% seen once. The TCR originated in a male donor with ankylosing spondylitis or in good health (not recorded which). The specimen was blood, either unsorted or a sorted T cell fraction (not recorded which). The J gene is TRBJ2-1, the V gene TRBV10-1; possible D gene TRBD2, 6 bases. CDR3 sequence: CASSVNGGNEQFF. CDR3 nucleotides: TGCGCCAGCAGTGTTAACGGGGGCAATGAGCAGTTCTTC.